The clone carrying this T cell receptor (beta chain) was seen a few times. The entry originates in a study of early T cells in non-severe SARS-CoV-2 infection. TCRdb analysed the 5' RACE reads with MiXCR anew, one entry per CDR3 protein. The sample lists some 120,000 distinct CDR3 sequences, about 15% occurring once. Input material: whole blood. The clonotype comes from an adult who was a healthcare worker with PCR-confirmed SARS-CoV-2 infection or an uninfected control (not recorded which).

CDR3 sequence: CASSLSRGPTDTQYF. CDR3 sequence (DNA): TGTGCCAGCAGCTTGAGCCGGGGCCCCACAGATACGCAGTATTTT. This chain connects TRBV7-2 to TRBJ2-3; D may match TRBD1 or TRBD2 (5 bases each). V was cut by 3 bases and J by 2 bases, with 12 bases left in between. Germline CDR1 and CDR2: SGHTA and FQGNSA. The CDR3 has 15 amino acids.